These 22 T cell receptor beta chains share one sample of origin, sequenced in a study of T cells in women clearing cervical HPV infection. Measured with immunoSEQ multiplex PCR; TCRdb has only the in-frame clones, and not every one. The sample has around 21,000 clones. Sequences were obtained from blood buffy coat. These receptors were taken from a woman between 18 and 70 years old with a cervical HPV16 infection that either progressed to CIN3+ or cleared (not recorded which).

With respect to this clone: The CDR3 goes on 3 residues after the read ends, and that part is filled in from the germline J gene. The V and J genes are TRBV20-1 and TRBJ2-1; tentatively, D is TRBD1 (6 bases). Trimming took 1 base from V and 4 from J, leaving 11 bases between them. Germline V gives CDR1 DFQATT, CDR2 SNEGSKA (reference sequence). The CDR3 length is 14 residues. Incomplete CDR3 DNA: TGCAGTGCTAGAGCCTTGGACAGTTACAATGAG. Its translation: CSARALDSYNE. The CDR3 in its entirety is CSARALDSYNEQFF.

On this clone: The missing CDR3 end, 3 residues past where the read stops, is filled in from the germline J gene. The rearrangement links TRBV24-1 to TRBJ2-5; 8 positions agree with TRBD2. The germline CDR1 and CDR2 sequences are KGHDR and SFDVKD. The CDR3 spans 14 residues. The covered CDR3 bases are TGTGCCACCAGTCGAGCGGGAGCCCCTGACACC. It codes for CATSRAGAPDT. The whole CDR3 protein is CATSRAGAPDTQYF.

In regard to this clone: The observed sequence ends 3 residues before the CDR3 terminus, with the missing tail filled in from the germline J gene. V gene TRBV19 combines with J gene TRBJ2-5, with TRBD2 as a possible D gene (6 bases). This CDR3 comprises 14 residues. V was trimmed by 4 bases and J by 4 bases, leaving 13 bases between them. The germline V gene has CDR1 LNHDA and CDR2 SQIVND (reference sequence). CDR3: CASSNVGSGETQYF. CDR3 bases read: TGTGCCAGTAGTAATGTAGGTAGCGGAGAGACC.

Concerning this clone itself: The observed sequence ends 3 residues before the CDR3 terminus, with the missing tail filled in from the germline J gene. J is TRBJ2-1 and V is TRBV7-3; 10 bases are a match to TRBD1. The germline CDR1 and CDR2 sequences are SGHTA and FQGTGA. This CDR3 has 15 residues. V was clipped by 5 bases and J by 6 bases; unmatched bases: 7. The chain's CDR3 is CASSQWTGGGNEQFF. The CDR3 bases that were read are TGTGCCAGCAGCCAGTGGACAGGGGGTGGCAATGAG.

Concerning this clone: At the DNA level, this CDR3 is encoded by other sequences in the same sample as well. The CDR3 region is CASSPRDRFSNEQFF. The DNA read from the CDR3 is TGTGCCAGTAGCCCCCGGGACAGATTTTCGAATGAG. The rearrangement links TRBV19 to TRBJ2-1; TRBD1 aligns across 7 bases. With the read ending 3 residues before the CDR3 end, the germline J gene is used to fill in that end. This CDR3 comprises 15 residues. The V gene end was trimmed by 6 bases and the J gene end by 7 bases; junction bases not matched to a gene: 12. The germline V gene encodes CDR1 LNHDA and CDR2 SQIVND (reference sequence).

The CDR3 loop reads CASTSGGGTEAFF. The covered CDR3 bases are TGTGCCAGCACCTCAGGGGGAGGCACTGAA. The chain employs TRBV2 and TRBJ1-1, with 7 bases lining up with TRBD1. The sequence runs out 3 residues before the end of the CDR3; the remainder is reconstructed from the germline J gene. Germline CDR1 SNHLY, CDR2 FYNNEI. J lost 4 bases, V lost 7 bases, and 6 bases had no gene match. The CDR3 is 13 amino acids.

With respect to this clone: The read stops 3 residues short of the end of the CDR3; the missing end is completed from the germline J gene. This chain links TRBV6-2 or TRBV6-3 with TRBJ1-3; tentatively, D is TRBD1 (5 bases). The CDR3 has 17 amino acids. V was clipped by 2 bases and J by 0 bases, with 14 bases between them. Germline lookup yields CDR1 MNHEY and CDR2 SVGEGT. This CDR3 is CASSYTGGSSSGNTIYF. The sequenced part of the CDR3 DNA is TGTGCCAGCAGTTACACTGGGGGGTCGAGCTCTGGAAACACC.

Note on this clone: The observed sequence ends 3 residues before the CDR3 terminus, with the missing tail filled in from the germline J gene. The J gene is TRBJ1-1, the V gene TRBV2; 7 bases fit TRBD1. V gave up 3 bases and J gave up 3 bases; unmatched junction bases: 4. CDR3 length: 14 residues. Looked up from germline, CDR1 is SNHLY and CDR2 is FYNNEI. Here the CDR3 reads CASSEGRGYTEAFF. CDR3 DNA (partial): TGTGCCAGCAGTGAGGGCAGGGGGTACACTGAA.

Turning to this clone: The read falls 3 residues short of the CDR3 end, and the missing part is taken from the germline J gene. This rearrangement joins TRBV19 to TRBJ1-6; the match to TRBD1 covers 8 bases. Trimming took 8 bases from V and 6 from J; bases not matched to a gene: 12. This CDR3 comprises 16 residues. Per the germline V gene, CDR1 is LNHDA and CDR2 is SQIVND (reference sequence). The covered CDR3 bases are TGTGCCAGTGGGCCCCGATGGGGACAGGTTAATTCACCC. It translates to CASGPRWGQVNSP. The full CDR3 protein reads CASGPRWGQVNSPLHF.

Points on this clone: Sequencing ends 3 residues short of the CDR3 end; the germline J gene provides the rest. The chain combines TRBV5-1 with TRBJ2-5; D may be TRBD1 (5 bases). Germline V gene data show CDR1 as SGHRS and CDR2 as YFSETQ. The CDR3 covers 15 residues. Partial CDR3 DNA: TGCGCCAGTTCCCCCCTATCAGCAGGGTCGCACACC. It encodes CASSPLSAGSHT. The CDR3, in full, reads CASSPLSAGSHTQYF.

A note on this clone: The read falls 3 residues short of the CDR3 end, and the missing part is taken from the germline J gene. This chain joins TRBV5-1 and TRBJ1-6, with TRBD1 identical over 9 bases. V shed 2 bases, J shed 3 bases, and the junction held 3 bases outside the gene matches. Germline loops: CDR1 SGHRS, CDR2 YFSETQ. The CDR3 runs to 16 residues. CDR3 bases read: TGCGCCAGCAGCTTCGGGACAGGGTACTATAATTCACCC. Translation: CASSFGTGYYNSP. The entire CDR3 is CASSFGTGYYNSPLHF.

The CDR3 is CASSRQGGEKLFF. The sequenced CDR3 bases are TGTGCCAGCAGCAGACAGGGCGGAGAAAAA. This chain joins TRBV6-4 and TRBJ1-4, with 7 bases matching TRBD1. The read finishes 3 residues shy of the CDR3 end, and the germline J gene is used to complete it. CDR1 MRHNA and CDR2 SNTAGT come from the germline V gene. The CDR3 length is 13 residues. Trimming cost V 6 bases and J 8 bases; bases outside gene matches: 6.

Worth noting for this clone: The CDR3 is cut off 3 residues early in the read; its end comes from the germline J gene. The rearrangement links TRBV19 to TRBJ2-3; TRBD2 matches 8 bases. V lost 5 bases, J lost 1 base, and 2 bases stayed unmatched. This CDR3 is 14 amino acids long. CDR1 is LNHDA and CDR2 is SQIVND in the germline V gene (reference sequence). Partial CDR3 DNA: TGTGCCAGTAGTCAAGCGGGGGGCACAGATACG. Encoded protein: CASSQAGGTDT. The entire CDR3 sequence reads CASSQAGGTDTQYF.

Turning to this clone: The CDR3 is cut off 3 residues early in the read; its end comes from the germline J gene. This rearrangement joins TRBV2 to TRBJ1-4; a possible D gene is TRBD1 (5 bases). CDR1 and CDR2 (germline): SNHLY, FYNNEI. The ends were cut back, 6 bases at V and 4 bases at J, with 12 bases in the middle. The CDR3 loop spans 14 amino acids. The CDR3 protein is CASRNDRNNEKLFF. The CDR3 DNA, read in part, is TGTGCCAGCAGGAATGACAGAAATAATGAAAAA.

Partial CDR3 DNA: TGTGCCAGCAGTGGTAGGGGCGGATCACCC. It is translated as CASSGRGGSP. The full CDR3 protein is CASSGRGGSPLHF. The V and J genes are TRBV2 and TRBJ1-6, with D possibly matching TRBD1 (5 bases). Read coverage stops 3 residues before the CDR3 terminus; the germline J gene supplies the remainder. The CDR3 runs to 13 residues. V was pared by 4 bases and J by 10 bases, with 11 bases between. CDR1 SNHLY and CDR2 FYNNEI come from the germline V gene.

As regards this clone: Coverage ceases 3 residues before the CDR3 finishes, and the germline J gene fills in the end. This rearrangement joins TRBV7-8 to TRBJ1-3; weak D call: TRBD1 (6 bases). CDR3 length equals 15 residues. Trimming pared 1 base from V and 0 bases from J, leaving 7 bases between. Germline V CDR1 and CDR2: SGHVS, FQNEAQ. The CDR3 loop is CASSLGRGSGNTIYF. The sequenced part of the CDR3 DNA is TGTGCCAGCAGCTTAGGCAGGGGCTCTGGAAACACC.

Note on this clone: The CDR3 end lies 3 residues beyond the end of the read and is filled in from the germline J gene. V and J are TRBV5-6 and TRBJ1-2; no clear D. Germline CDR1 SGHDT, CDR2 YYEEEE. The CDR3 is 15 residues long. V dropped 2 bases and J dropped 0 bases, with 11 bases sitting between them. The CDR3 bases that were read are TGTGCCAGCAGCTTCAGAGATCGAGCTAACTATGGC. Amino acids: CASSFRDRANYG. The CDR3 reads in full as CASSFRDRANYGYTF.

For this clone: The sequenced fragment ends 3 residues before the CDR3 boundary, so the rest is inferred from the germline J gene. J is TRBJ2-3 and V is TRBV2; D remains ambiguous. This CDR3 has 14 amino acids. The germline V gene encodes CDR1 SNHLY and CDR2 FYNNEI. Between the trimmed V and J ends, which lost 6 bases and 2 bases, there was a span of 12 bases. CDR3 DNA (partial): TGTGCCAGCAGAGACACGGTGAACACAGATACG. It translates to CASRDTVNTDT. The whole CDR3 sequence reads CASRDTVNTDTQYF. The complete variable domain, with remaining parts taken from reference TRBV2 and TRBJ2-3, reads EPEVTQTPSHQVTQMGQEVILRCVPISNHLYFYWYRQILGQKVEFLVSFYNNEISEKSEIFDDQFSVERPDGSNFTLKIRSTKLEDSAMYFCASRDTVNTDTQYFGPGTRLTVL.

This clone is labeled large (0.1 to 1%) based on frequency. The read is 3 residues too short to cover the CDR3 end, so that end is filled in from the germline J gene. This chain connects TRBV20-1 to TRBJ2-1, with D perhaps TRBD1 (6 bases). Trimming stripped 5 bases from V and 3 bases from J, with 17 bases between. This CDR3 region has 15 residues. Germline V gene sequence: CDR1 DFQATT, CDR2 SNEGSKA (reference sequence). CDR3 residues: CSASPGQWYYNEQFF. The covered CDR3 bases are TGCAGTGCTTCCCCGGGACAATGGTACTACAATGAG.

A remark on this clone: The sequenced fragment ends 3 residues before the CDR3 boundary, so the rest is inferred from the germline J gene. This sequence joins TRBV4-1 and TRBJ1-1; 9 nucleotides agree with TRBD1. CDR3 length equals 14 residues. From germline, CDR1 is MGHRA and CDR2 YSYEKL. V lost 1 base, J lost 5 bases, and 2 bases stayed unmatched. The covered CDR3 bases are TGCGCCAGCAGCCAAGTAGACAGGGGGACTGAA. Its translation: CASSQVDRGTE. The whole CDR3 sequence reads CASSQVDRGTEAFF.

Notes on this clone: The CDR3 extends 3 residues past the end of the read, so its final part is completed from the germline J gene. This chain joins TRBV19 and TRBJ1-5, with D perhaps TRBD1 (6 bases). Trimming shortened V by 7 bases and J by 2 bases, and 12 bases separated the two germline ends. The germline V gene encodes CDR1 LNHDA and CDR2 SQIVND (reference sequence). CDR3 length equals 14 residues. The part of the CDR3 DNA that was read is TGTGCCAGTAATGGAGGGGGGGGCAATCAGCCC. This gives the protein CASNGGGGNQP. The CDR3 in its entirety is CASNGGGGNQPQHF.

Turning to this clone: The observed sequence ends 3 residues before the CDR3 terminus, with the missing tail filled in from the germline J gene. The V and J genes are TRBV7-8 and TRBJ2-5; 8 positions match TRBD2. The CDR3 covers 15 residues. The ends lost 2 bases at V and 2 bases at J; junction bases unmatched: 4. Germline lookup yields CDR1 SGHVS and CDR2 FQNEAQ. The CDR3 loop is CASSLLTSAQETQYF. CDR3 DNA (partial): TGTGCCAGCAGCTTATTGACTAGCGCACAAGAGACC.